The 27 T cell receptor beta chains presented below share a single source sample, sequenced in a study of T cell responses to AZD1222 COVID-19 vaccine. Sequencing used immunoSEQ multiplex PCR; TCRdb keeps in-frame clones, though not all of them. The sample lists about 96,000 clones, around 90% occurring once. The specimen comprised peripheral blood, sampled on day 0 of AZD1222 vaccination. These receptors came from an adult in good health.

This rearrangement joins TRBV27 to TRBJ2-3, with TRBD1 matching 11 bases. V was pared by 8 bases and J by 5 bases, with 9 bases of the junction left unmatched. Germline lookup yields CDR1 MNHEY and CDR2 SMNVEV (reference sequence). The CDR3 contains 15 residues. Written as DNA, the CDR3 is TGTGCCAGCTCTCTGGGACAGGGGGACTTAGATACGCAGTATTTT. Protein sequence: CASSLGQGDLDTQYF.

The chain combines TRBV28 with TRBJ2-7; D gene ambiguous. Trimming shortened V by 6 bases and J by 2 bases, and 11 bases separated the two germline ends. Per the germline V gene, CDR1 is MDHEN and CDR2 is SYDVKM. CDR3 length: 13 residues. The CDR3 coding sequence is TGTGCCAGCAGGGCTGGCCCGACCTACGAGCAGTACTTC. It specifies CASRAGPTYEQYF.

V usage is TRBV2 and J usage is TRBJ2-5; 8 bases match TRBD1. V trimming: 3 bases; J trimming: 4 bases; junction bases outside the gene matches: 4. This CDR3 comprises 14 residues. Germline V gene lookup returns CDR1 SNHLY and CDR2 FYNNEI. CDR3 sequence reads: CASSDGQGGETQYF. CDR3 nucleotide sequence: TGTGCCAGCAGTGATGGACAGGGTGGAGAGACCCAGTACTTC.

The chain has TRBV3-1 (or the pseudogene TRBV3-2) and TRBJ2-1; 15 bases align to TRBD2. J lost 4 bases, V lost 1 base, and 17 bases had no gene match. CDR3 size: 22 residues. The germline CDR1 and CDR2 sequences are LGHDT and YNNKEL (reference sequence). CDR3 nucleotide sequence: TGTGCCAGCAGCCAAGCCCCAACCGGGACTAGCGGGAGGTCCCAAGAATACAATGAGCAGTTCTTC. Translated, it gives CASSQAPTGTSGRSQEYNEQFF.

The V and J genes are TRBV6-2 or TRBV6-3 and TRBJ1-1; the D is unclear. The CDR3 is 12 residues long. The germline V gene has CDR1 MNHEY and CDR2 SVGEGT. V lost 2 bases to trimming and J lost 1 base, with 2 bases between them. CDR3 protein: CASSYPNTEAFF. DNA of the CDR3: TGTGCCAGCAGTTACCCGAACACTGAAGCTTTCTTT.

The chain uses TRBV5-1 and TRBJ2-3; 8 nucleotides match TRBD2. The CDR3 has 15 amino acids. Germline V gives CDR1 SGHRS, CDR2 YFSETQ. The junction had 6 bases not matched to a gene; V was cut back by 4 bases and J by 2 bases. The CDR3 sequence is CASSPGGVTTDTQYF. Written as DNA, the CDR3 is TGCGCCAGCAGCCCCGGGGGGGTCACCACAGATACGCAGTATTTT.

The chain has TRBV27 and TRBJ2-3; D ambiguous. With 6 bases removed from V and 0 bases from J, the gap between germline ends came to 7 bases. Germline CDR1 is MNHEY and CDR2 is SMNVEV (reference sequence). The CDR3 consists of 13 residues. The CDR3 nucleotides read TGTGCCAGCAGGTGGAGAAGCACAGATACGCAGTATTTT. Translating it yields CASRWRSTDTQYF.

This CDR3 is CASSIEGYQPQHF. Written as DNA, the CDR3 is TGTGCCAGTAGTATAGAGGGATATCAGCCCCAGCATTTT. The V call is TRBV19, the J call TRBJ1-5; D uncertain. Germline V gene lookup returns CDR1 LNHDA and CDR2 SQIVND (reference sequence). The CDR3 runs 13 residues. With 0 bases removed from V and 5 bases from J, the gap between germline ends came to 5 bases. The entire variable domain, with the rest obtained from reference TRBV19 and TRBJ1-5, is as follows: DGGITQSPKYLFRKEGQNVTLSCEQNLNHDAMYWYRQDPGQGLRLIYYSQIVNDFQKGDIAEGYSVSREKKESFPLTVTSAQKNPTAFYLCASSIEGYQPQHFGDGTRLSIL.

This chain uses TRBV6-5 with TRBJ1-3; a weak D match, TRBD1 (5 bases). Trimming shortened V by 8 bases and J by 4 bases, and 18 bases separated the two germline ends. This CDR3 has 15 residues. CDR1 is MNHEY, CDR2 SVGAGI, per germline. The CDR3: CASGGSVWGGNTIYF. In nucleotides, the CDR3 is TGTGCCAGCGGGGGTAGCGTCTGGGGCGGAAACACCATATATTTT.

The chain links TRBV5-1 to TRBJ2-7, with D perhaps TRBD1 or TRBD2 (5 bases each). The CDR3 spans 16 residues. Deletions cut 5 bases from V and 2 bases from J, with 20 bases between. CDR1 and CDR2 (germline): SGHRS, YFSETQ. The CDR3 spells CASSPGHSTLAYEQYF. CDR3 bases: TGCGCCAGCAGTCCTGGACATTCCACACTAGCCTACGAGCAGTACTTC.

The chain links TRBV29-1 to TRBJ1-2; D not certain. This CDR3 contains 13 residues. The germline V and J ends were trimmed by 7 bases and 0 bases, with 12 bases remaining between them. Per germline, CDR1 SQVTM and CDR2 ANQGSEA. The CDR3 DNA sequence: TGCAGCGCCGCGGGCCAAGCTAACTATGGCTACACCTTC. Translated: CSAAGQANYGYTF.

V usage is TRBV28 and J usage is TRBJ2-7; D not resolved. Germline CDR1 and CDR2: MDHEN and SYDVKM. Trimming took off 7 bases at V and 2 bases at J, with 12 bases between the two ends. The CDR3 covers 13 residues. The CDR3, as DNA: TGTGCCAGCACCGTCGCGATGCCCTACGAGCAGTACTTC. It specifies CASTVAMPYEQYF.

This chain connects TRBV19 to TRBJ2-3, with 9 bases that match TRBD2. V lost 1 base, J lost 3 bases, and 5 bases stayed unmatched. The CDR3 contains 16 residues. From germline, CDR1 is LNHDA and CDR2 SQIVND (reference sequence). CDR3 in amino acids: CASSIAASGNTDTQYF. The CDR3 DNA is TGTGCCAGTAGTATAGCCGCTAGCGGGAATACAGATACGCAGTATTTT.

The chain couples TRBV30 to TRBJ2-1; TRBD1 agrees at 7 bases. CDR1 and CDR2 from the germline V gene are GTSNPN and SVGIG (reference sequence). There are 12 residues in the CDR3. The trim removed 8 bases at V and 1 base at J, leaving 2 bases unmatched. DNA for the CDR3: TGTGCCATGGGACAGTCCTACAATGAGCAGTTCTTC. It is translated as CAMGQSYNEQFF.

This clone was seen a handful of times. The chain combines TRBV19 with TRBJ1-4; D call uncertain. CDR1 and CDR2 (germline): LNHDA, SQIVND (reference sequence). The V and J ends lost 7 bases and 2 bases respectively, with 11 bases between them. The length of the CDR3 is 14 residues. CDR3 residues: CASTGSGTNEKLFF. For the CDR3, the DNA is TGTGCCAGTACCGGCTCTGGGACTAATGAAAAACTGTTTTTT.

The V and J genes are TRBV19 and TRBJ2-7, with D possibly being TRBD2 (5 bases). Germline CDR1 LNHDA, CDR2 SQIVND (reference sequence). Trimming stripped 5 bases from V and 5 bases from J, with 16 bases between. CDR3 length equals 14 residues. CDR3 residues: CASSAASSTHEQYF. CDR3 in DNA: TGTGCCAGTAGTGCCGCCTCTAGCACCCACGAGCAGTACTTC. The full variable domain, with the rest looked up from reference TRBV19 and TRBJ2-7, is DGGITQSPKYLFRKEGQNVTLSCEQNLNHDAMYWYRQDPGQGLRLIYYSQIVNDFQKGDIAEGYSVSREKKESFPLTVTSAQKNPTAFYLCASSAASSTHEQYFGPGTRLTVT.

This chain uses TRBV6-6 with TRBJ2-5, with 9 bases identical to TRBD2. The germline CDR1 and CDR2 sequences are MNHNY and SVGAGI (reference sequence). The CDR3 covers 15 residues. J lost 4 bases, V lost 2 bases, and 5 bases had no gene match. The DNA of the CDR3 is TGTGCCAGCAGTTACGGGACTAGCTTAACAGAGACCCAGTACTTC. It specifies CASSYGTSLTETQYF.

The CDR3 region has the DNA TGTGCCAGCAGTTCGGTCCGAATAGAGCGGGTGAGCTCCTACGAGCAGTACTTC. This gives the protein CASSSVRIERVSSYEQYF. The V call is TRBV28, the J call TRBJ2-7, with a possible D match to TRBD2 (6 bases). The germline gives CDR1 MDHEN, CDR2 SYDVKM. Trimming removed 4 bases at V and 0 bases at J, with 22 bases between. The CDR3 is 18 residues long.

This clone was found once. The chain uses TRBV7-9 and TRBJ1-5; D is undetermined. The CDR3 covers 12 residues. V was trimmed by 2 bases and J by 8 bases, leaving 7 bases between them. Germline CDR1 reads SEHNR; CDR2 reads FQNEAQ (reference sequence). CDR3 sequence reads: CASSLRSEPQHF. The CDR3 DNA follows: TGTGCCAGCAGCTTAAGGTCGGAGCCCCAGCATTTT.

This rearrangement joins TRBV7-3 to TRBJ2-1; TRBD1 matches 9 bases. Germline V gene sequence: CDR1 SGHTA, CDR2 FQGTGA. V was clipped by 4 bases and J by 5 bases; unmatched bases: 6. CDR3 length: 15 amino acids. CDR3 DNA: TGTGCCAGCAGCTCCCCCGGGACAGGGAACAATGAGCAGTTCTTC. Translated: CASSSPGTGNNEQFF.

This clone was seen just once. The chain joins TRBV7-3 to TRBJ2-3; D is unclear. The germline V gene encodes CDR1 SGHTA and CDR2 FQGTGA. The length of the CDR3 is 16 residues. V shed 5 bases and J shed 0 bases, with 15 bases lying between them. CDR3 loop: CASSLSGRPSTDTQYF. CDR3 nucleotides: TGTGCCAGCAGCCTCTCCGGGCGACCTAGCACAGATACGCAGTATTTT. The whole variable domain, remainder taken from reference TRBV7-3 and TRBJ2-3, is GAGVSQTPSNKVTEKGKYVELRCDPISGHTALYWYRQSLGQGPEFLIYFQGTGAADDSGLPNDRFFAVRPEGSVSTLKIQRTERGDSAVYLCASSLSGRPSTDTQYFGPGTRLTVL.

This rearrangement joins TRBV20-1 to TRBJ1-5; maybe TRBD1 (6 bases). Germline CDR1 is DFQATT and CDR2 is SNEGSKA (reference sequence). Trimming removed 3 bases from V and 6 bases from J, with 12 bases in between. The CDR3 has 13 residues. The CDR3 DNA sequence: TGCAGTGCTAGTCCACAGGGAGGTCAGCCCCAGCATTTT. It specifies CSASPQGGQPQHF.

J is TRBJ2-3 and V is TRBV28, with 9 bases identical to TRBD2. Germline V gene sequence: CDR1 MDHEN, CDR2 SYDVKM. The CDR3 totals 16 residues. The V gene end was trimmed by 1 base and the J gene end by 3 bases; junction bases not matched to a gene: 5. The CDR3 region has the DNA TGTGCCAGCAGTTTATCAGCGGGAGGCTTGACAGATACGCAGTATTTT. This sequence encodes CASSLSAGGLTDTQYF.

This chain connects TRBV6-5 to TRBJ2-3; tentative D call: TRBD1 (5 bases). The CDR3 sequence is 15 residues long. The V gene lost 7 bases and the J gene lost 4 bases, with 18 bases spanning the gap. Germline CDR1 reads MNHEY; CDR2 reads SVGAGI. CDR3 DNA: TGTGCCAGCACTAAGGGGCAGGGCACATCAGATACGCAGTATTTT. Encoded protein: CASTKGQGTSDTQYF.

The chain couples TRBV18 to TRBJ2-2; unclear D gene. Looked up from germline, CDR1 is KGHSH and CDR2 is LQKENI. This CDR3 comprises 11 residues. The V gene lost 4 bases and the J gene lost 4 bases, with 1 base spanning the gap. CDR3 residues: CASSRTGELFF. The CDR3 nucleotides read TGTGCCAGCTCACGCACCGGGGAGCTGTTTTTT.

This chain connects TRBV5-4 to TRBJ2-7, with D maybe TRBD1 (6 bases). The germline gives CDR1 SGHNT, CDR2 YYREEE (reference sequence). The CDR3 extends over 13 amino acids. The ends were cut back, 7 bases at V and 2 bases at J, with 13 bases in the middle. The CDR3 region has the DNA TGTGCCAGCTCCGCGAGGGGGACCTACGAGCAGTACTTC. This sequence encodes CASSARGTYEQYF.

The V call is TRBV14, the J call TRBJ1-2; D gene unclear. Trimming pared 0 bases from V and 2 bases from J, leaving 13 bases between. Germline CDR1 SGHDN, CDR2 FVKESK. The CDR3 runs to 16 residues. CDR3 sequence (DNA): TGTGCCAGCAGCCAAGATATTAGCACCATCAACTATGGCTACACCTTC. Translating it yields CASSQDISTINYGYTF.